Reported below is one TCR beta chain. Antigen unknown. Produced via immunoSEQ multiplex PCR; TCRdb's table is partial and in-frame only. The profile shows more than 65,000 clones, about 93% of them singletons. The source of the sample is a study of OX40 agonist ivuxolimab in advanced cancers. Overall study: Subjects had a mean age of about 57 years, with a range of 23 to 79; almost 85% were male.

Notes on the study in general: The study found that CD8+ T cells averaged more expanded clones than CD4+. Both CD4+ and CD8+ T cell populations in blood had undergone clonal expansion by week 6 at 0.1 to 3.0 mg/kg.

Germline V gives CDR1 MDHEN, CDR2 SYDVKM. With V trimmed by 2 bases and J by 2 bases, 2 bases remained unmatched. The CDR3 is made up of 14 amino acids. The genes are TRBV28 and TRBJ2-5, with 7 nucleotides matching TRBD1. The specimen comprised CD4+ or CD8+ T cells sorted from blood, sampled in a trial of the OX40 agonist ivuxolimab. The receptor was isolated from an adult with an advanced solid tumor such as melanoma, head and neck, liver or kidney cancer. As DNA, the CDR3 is TGTGCCAGCAGTTTACAGGGGGTTCAAGAGACCCAGTACTTC. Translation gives CASSLQGVQETQYF.